This T cell receptor beta chain was observed in a study of beta chain features in type 1 diabetes. Looking at the study overall: Patients and healthy donors were similar in age, gender and cell yields. Broader study findings: Among patients with Type 1 diabetes, TCRB CDR3s were moderately but significantly shorter in every one of the four CD4+ subsets. Here, the possible influence of HLA type (on TCRB rearrangement) remained unresolved.

Investigators reverse transcribed all isolated RNA, so they sequenced expressed TCRB transcripts. Produced via immunoSEQ multiplex PCR; TCRdb's table is partial and in-frame only. This table holds 130,000 to 150,000 clones, nearly 50% found once. Markers CD45RO/CCR7/CD25/CD127/CD95/CD27 served to sort CD4+ naive, central memory, regulatory and stem cell-like memory cells. On this clone itself: Its antigen is undetermined.

The germline V and J ends were trimmed by 5 bases and 3 bases, with 14 bases remaining between them. Germline V gene data show CDR1 as MDHEN and CDR2 as SYDVKM. This CDR3 spans 15 amino acids. The sample taken for sequencing was Tregs from blood. The chain carries TRBV28 and TRBJ1-3; D not resolved. The receptor was derived from a man between 18 and 29 years old in good health. The CDR3 region is CASSTAGDRGNTIYF. The CDR3, as DNA: TGTGCCAGCAGTACCGCAGGCGACCGTGGAAACACCATATATTTT.